A selection of T cell receptor beta chains follows, all from one sample in a study of CD8+ T cells in alopecia areata. Profiling relied on immunoSEQ multiplex PCR, and the TCRdb table lists in-frame clones only, not all of them. The sample contains hundreds of thousands of clones, 60% of which appear only once. Sequenced material: CD4+ T cells sorted from blood, taken around week 53, from a patient treated with tofacitinib. All receptors come from a human donor with alopecia areata. The CDR3 runs from the conserved cysteine through the conserved F or W. D genes are given only for firm matches. Clone size appears in some rows only: once, few, many, or a class for an expanded clone.

TRBJ1-3	TRBV6-5	.	.	TGTGCCAGCCTTGGCTCTGGAAACACCATATATTTT	CASLGSGNTIYF
TRBJ2-5	TRBV5-6	.	.	TGTGCCAGCAGCTTGGTTGGGGAGCTGACTTCAGAGACCCAGTACTTC	CASSLVGELTSETQYF
TRBJ1-1	TRBV10-3	.	.	TGTGCCATCAAAGCCCAGGGGTTTTTGCCTGAAGCTTTCTTT	CAIKAQGFLPEAFF
TRBJ2-1	TRBV25-1	.	.	TGTGCCAGCAGCCCAGGGAAGCGATCCTACAATGAGCAGTTCTTC	CASSPGKRSYNEQFF
TRBJ1-3	TRBV2	TRBD1	.	TGTGCCAGCAGCCCCAGTGGACAGGGAGGAAACACCATATATTTT	CASSPSGQGGNTIYF
TRBJ2-3	TRBV7-3	TRBD2	.	TGTGCCAGCAGCGCCGGGACTAGATATACGCAGTATTTT	CASSAGTRYTQYF
TRBJ1-4	TRBV9	.	.	TGTGCCAGCAGCGTAGGGCCCGAGCCGTCGAAACTGTTTTTT	CASSVGPEPSKLFF
TRBJ1-4	TRBV30	.	.	TGTGCCTGGAGTGAAAACGGTAATGAAAAACTGTTTTTT	CAWSENGNEKLFF
TRBJ2-7	TRBV5-4	TRBD1	.	TGTGCCAGCAGTCTGGAATTCGGGTGGCCAGGACAGGGGTCCTACGAGCAGTACTTC	CASSLEFGWPGQGSYEQYF
TRBJ2-2	TRBV7-3	.	.	TGTGCCAGCAGCTCTCCTGGCGGAACCGGGGAGCTGTTTTTT	CASSSPGGTGELFF
TRBJ1-2	TRBV29-1	.	.	TGCAGCGTTCCTAACGTCCCGTGGGCTGGCTACACCTTC	CSVPNVPWAGYTF
TRBJ1-2	TRBV7-2	.	.	TGTGCCAGCAGCTTTCAGTCCGGTGGGGGCGCCAGCTATGGCTACACCTTC	CASSFQSGGGASYGYTF
TRBJ2-3	TRBV7-7	.	.	TGTGCTAGCAGCCCTGACAGTCCCAGCACAGATACGCAGTATTTT	CASSPDSPSTDTQYF
TRBJ1-1	TRBV6-5	TRBD1	.	TGTGCCAGCAGTTCGGGGACAGGGCTGAACACTGAAGCTTTCTTT	CASSSGTGLNTEAFF
TRBJ2-4	TRBV25-1	TRBD1	few	TGTGCCAGCAGTGAATTGGGCCAGACAGGGGCCAAAAACATTCAGTACTTC	CASSELGQTGAKNIQYF
TRBJ1-1	TRBV30	.	.	TGTGCCTGGAGGGCTAACACTGAAGCTTTCTTT	CAWRANTEAFF
TRBJ2-1	TRBV29-1	.	once	TGCAGCGGTGCGGGTTTCTACAATGAGCAGTTCTTC	CSGAGFYNEQFF
TRBJ1-2	TRBV6-5	TRBD1	.	TGTGCCAGCAGTTACGGGACAGGGTCCTATGGCTACACCTTC	CASSYGTGSYGYTF
TRBJ1-2	TRBV30	.	few	TGTGCCTGGGATTCTCGGGGGCGTAGTTCCCATGGCTACACCTTC	CAWDSRGRSSHGYTF
TRBJ2-3	TRBV29-1	TRBD2	.	TGCAGCGTTGAGGGTCAGACTAGCGGCCGCACAGATACGCAGTATTTT	CSVEGQTSGRTDTQYF
TRBJ2-6	TRBV19	.	.	TGTGCCAGTGTGGGGGGAATCCCTGGGGCCAACGTCCTGACTTTC	CASVGGIPGANVLTF
TRBJ1-2	TRBV4-3	TRBD1	.	TGCGCCAGCAGCCAACTAGGGACAGGAGCTAACTATGGCTACACCTTC	CASSQLGTGANYGYTF
TRBJ1-2	TRBV14	.	.	TGTGCCAGCAGCCAGGCCCACTCAGGGATCGGCTATGGCTACACCTTC	CASSQAHSGIGYGYTF
TRBJ1-1	TRBV5-1	.	.	TGCGCCAGCAGGTACCAGGGAGGAGGCACTGAAGCTTTCTTT	CASRYQGGGTEAFF
TRBJ2-5	TRBV7-2	.	.	TGTGCCAGCAGCCCGACAGGGAGGATGGAGACCCAGTACTTC	CASSPTGRMETQYF
TRBJ2-7	TRBV2	.	.	TGTGCCAGCAGTGAGGCCCGAGTAAGGTCCTACGAGCAGTACTTC	CASSEARVRSYEQYF
TRBJ1-1	TRBV7-9	.	few	TGTGCCAGCAGCTTGGGACAATCGTACACTGAAGCTTTCTTT	CASSLGQSYTEAFF
TRBJ1-1	TRBV30	.	.	TGTGCCTGGAGTGCCAAGGGCGGTGGGAACACTGAAGCTTTCTTT	CAWSAKGGGNTEAFF
TRBJ1-3	TRBV29-1	TRBD1	.	TGCAGCGTTGGGACAGGGAGAAGTGGAAACACCATATATTTT	CSVGTGRSGNTIYF
TRBJ2-7	TRBV13	TRBD1	few	TGTGCCAGCAGCCTAAACAGGGGGCTCGCCTACGAGCAGTACTTC	CASSLNRGLAYEQYF
TRBJ2-1	TRBV29-1	.	few	TGCAGCGTTGTCAGACCCCCTCCCAACAATGAGCAGTTCTTC	CSVVRPPPNNEQFF
TRBJ2-7	TRBV4-3	TRBD1	once	TGCGCCAGCAGCCAAGACTCGGGACAGGGGGTCTCCTACGAGCAGTACTTC	CASSQDSGQGVSYEQYF
TRBJ1-2	TRBV5-6	.	.	TGTGCCAGCAGCTTGGGGTTAGGGGCCCAGGATGGGGGCTACACCTTC	CASSLGLGAQDGGYTF
TRBJ2-5	TRBV7-2	.	.	TGTGCCAGCAGCTCCTACCGGACCCCAGAGACCCAGTACTTC	CASSSYRTPETQYF
TRBJ2-1	TRBV11-2	.	.	TGTGCCAGCAGCTTAGGAGGGGGAGCTGAGCAGTTCTTC	CASSLGGGAEQFF
TRBJ2-1	TRBV5-1	.	once	TGCGCCAGCAGCTTGCTCGATGAGCAGTTCTTC	CASSLLDEQFF
TRBJ2-1	TRBV7-9	.	few	TGTGCCAGCAGCTTAGACAGAAATTACAATGAGCAGTTCTTC	CASSLDRNYNEQFF
TRBJ2-7	TRBV7-2	.	few	TGTGCCAGCAGCTTTCGTACAGGGTACGAGCAGTACTTC	CASSFRTGYEQYF
TRBJ1-1	TRBV2	TRBD1	.	TGTGCCAGCAGCAGGACAGGGGAATTGCCTGAAGCTTTCTTT	CASSRTGELPEAFF
TRBJ2-2	TRBV5-5	.	.	TGTGCCAGCAGGACTGGACAGTTGAACACCGGGGAGCTGTTTTTT	CASRTGQLNTGELFF
TRBJ2-3	TRBV2	.	.	TGTGCCAGCAGTGAAGAGTTAGCAGATACGCAGTATTTT	CASSEELADTQYF
TRBJ2-2	TRBV6-6	TRBD2	.	TGTGCCAGCAACCTTAGCGGGGGGAACACCGGGGAGCTGTTTTTT	CASNLSGGNTGELFF
TRBJ1-2	TRBV6-5	TRBD1	.	TGTGCCAGCACCCTGGACAGGGGACAGGGCTACACCTTC	CASTLDRGQGYTF
TRBJ1-1	TRBV5-1	.	few	TGCGCCAGCAGCTTGTATGTGGAAAACACTGAAGCTTTCTTT	CASSLYVENTEAFF
TRBJ1-5	TRBV25-1	.	.	TGTGCCAGCAGTGATTGGAACAGGGACCAGCCCCAGCATTTT	CASSDWNRDQPQHF
TRBJ1-4	TRBV19	.	.	TGTGCCAGTGGATTTTCGGGTGCAACTAATGAAAAACTGTTTTTT	CASGFSGATNEKLFF
TRBJ1-6	TRBV30	TRBD1	few	TGTGCCTGGAGACCTCCGACAGGGGGAGCACCCCTCCACTTT	CAWRPPTGGAPLHF
TRBJ2-2	TRBV11-2	.	.	TGTGCCAGCAGCTACCTTCGAGGCAACACCGGGGAGCTGTTTTTT	CASSYLRGNTGELFF
TRBJ2-7	TRBV30	.	few	TGTGCCTGGAATTCTGGTGGCAGGGGGGTCCCCTACGAGCAGTACTTC	CAWNSGGRGVPYEQYF
TRBJ2-7	TRBV30	TRBD2	.	TGTGCCTGGAGTCGGGGGGACCTATACGAGCAGTACTTC	CAWSRGDLYEQYF
TRBJ2-7	TRBV5-1	TRBD1	few	TGCGCCAGCAGCCACGGGACAGGCTACGAGCAGTACTTC	CASSHGTGYEQYF
TRBJ1-2	TRBV29-1	TRBD1	few	TGCAGCGTCGGGACAGGGGGCTATGGCTACACCTTC	CSVGTGGYGYTF
TRBJ1-5	TRBV20-1	.	few	TGCAGTGCCGCTGAGGGTCAGCCCCAGCATTTT	CSAAEGQPQHF
TRBJ2-5	TRBV7-3	.	.	TGTGCCAGCAGCACTAGACAGCAAGAGACCCAGTACTTC	CASSTRQQETQYF
TRBJ1-2	TRBV25-1	.	.	TGTGCCAGCAGATGGGCCTATGGCTACACCTTC	CASRWAYGYTF
TRBJ1-6	TRBV6-1	.	.	TGTGCCAGCAGTCACAGGACAGTCTATAATTCACCCCTCCACTTT	CASSHRTVYNSPLHF
TRBJ1-1	TRBV6-5	.	.	TGTGCCAGCAACAAACCCTCAGGGGAAGCTTTCTTT	CASNKPSGEAFF